The rows below give T cell receptor beta chains drawn from one sample of a study of T cell clones after liver transplantation. Profiling relied on immunoSEQ multiplex PCR, and the TCRdb table lists in-frame clones only, not all of them. The data contain tens of thousands of clones, about 92% of them seen just once; the ten biggest clones take up roughly 3%. The sample was CD4+ T cells from blood, taken before liver transplant. The receptors here all came from a human donor who received a liver transplant. Both conserved end residues are part of each CDR3. Each record gives: V gene, CDR3 length, J gene, CDR3 protein.

TRBV10-3	14	TRBJ2-7	CAISVGGSSGEQYF
TRBV15	13	TRBJ2-3	CATGMGGFDTQYF
TRBV7-2	15	TRBJ2-3	CASSLRGASTDTQYF
TRBV7-9	15	TRBJ2-1	CASTSLGQGYNEQFF
TRBV5-1	13	TRBJ2-5	CASSPGSQETQYF
TRBV19	15	TRBJ2-3	CASSLGGPPTDTQYF
TRBV2	13	TRBJ1-2	CASSEAGNYGYTF
TRBV5-1	15	TRBJ2-7	CASSLAGAGVHEQYF
TRBV2	14	TRBJ2-1	CASSGDTSYNEQFF
TRBV11-2	15	TRBJ2-3	CASSLERGGTDTQYF
TRBV4-2	15	TRBJ1-2	CASSQDLGQGAGYTF
TRBV23-1	17	TRBJ1-1	CASYRGHKPGRNTEAFF
TRBV30	12	TRBJ2-7	CAWSDRFYEQYF
TRBV30	14	TRBJ2-7	CAWSRDRSSYEQYF
TRBV11-3	18	TRBJ1-3	CASSLDSGEIVSGNTIYF
TRBV4-1	14	TRBJ2-7	CASSLGTTSYEQYF
TRBV5-1	16	-	CASSSGGLRLSYEQYF
TRBV2	16	TRBJ2-7	CASSFTSTGSTYEQYF
TRBV4-2	14	TRBJ2-3	CASSQRDEGDTQYF
TRBV18	13	TRBJ2-7	CASSPRQPYEQYF
TRBV18	15	TRBJ2-1	CASSQPGEGYNEQFF
TRBV18	22	TRBJ2-1	CASSPLGLSTGEPLPQYNEQFF